These 28 T cell receptor beta chains originate from one sample sequenced in a study of neurological immune-mediated disorders. In TCRdb, the 5' RACE reads were re-called with MiXCR into one record per CDR3 protein. The sample gives about 66,000 distinct CDR3 sequences, less than 4% of which show up once; 1% to 1.5% is in the top ten. The specimen sequenced was PBMCs. The source of these receptors is a young man with multiple sclerosis.

This clonotype was counted many times. This sequence joins TRBV18 and TRBJ1-1; 9 bases align to TRBD1. V shed 3 bases and J 4 bases; nucleotides not matched to a gene: 3. The germline V gene has CDR1 KGHSH and CDR2 LQKENI. The CDR3 has 14 amino acids. CDR3 loop: CASSPDRGSTEAFF. In DNA form, the CDR3 reads TGTGCCAGCTCACCGGACAGGGGAAGCACTGAAGCTTTCTTT. The full variable domain, completed using reference TRBV18 and TRBJ1-1, is NAGVMQNPRHLVRRRGQEARLRCSPMKGHSHVYWYRQLPEEGLKFMVYLQKENIIDESGMPKERFSAEFPKEGPSILRIQQVVRGDSAAYFCASSPDRGSTEAFFGQGTRLTVV.

This clonotype has ten or more counts. This chain uses TRBV15 with TRBJ1-4; D ambiguous. Germline V lookup: CDR1 LNHNV, CDR2 YYDKDF (reference sequence). CDR3 length: 13 amino acids. V lost 9 bases and J lost 5, with 13 bases in between. CDR3 nucleotides: TGTGCCACTCACCCCTCCTACAATGAAAAACTGTTTTTT. Its protein is CATHPSYNEKLFF. The whole variable domain, remainder taken from reference TRBV15 and TRBJ1-4, is DAMVIQNPRYQVTQFGKPVTLSCSQTLNHNVMYWYQQKSSQAPKLLFHYYDKDFNNEADTPDNFQSRRPNTSFCFLDIRSPGLGDTAMYLCATHPSYNEKLFFGSGTQLSVL.

This clonotype was found many times. The chain links TRBV12-3 or TRBV12-4 to TRBJ2-7; TRBD1 is a possible D gene (6 bases). The germline V and J ends were trimmed by 6 bases and 5 bases, with 14 bases remaining between them. This CDR3 is 13 amino acids long. Here the CDR3 reads CASRETGFHEQYF. In DNA, the CDR3 is TGTGCCAGCAGAGAAACAGGGTTCCACGAGCAGTACTTC.

This clonotype was seen many times. The CDR3 DNA sequence: TGCAGTGCTAGCCTAGGACAGAGTTACGAGCAGTACTTC. The encoded protein is CSASLGQSYEQYF. The chain carries TRBV20-1 and TRBJ2-7, with D maybe TRBD1 (6 bases). The germline gives CDR1 DFQATT, CDR2 SNEGSKA (reference sequence). V shed 3 bases and J shed 4 bases, with 13 bases lying between them. This CDR3 spans 13 amino acids.

The table lists this clonotype with many counts. This chain uses TRBV29-1 with TRBJ1-1; 9 bases line up with TRBD1. This CDR3 spans 12 amino acids. Germline loops: CDR1 SQVTM, CDR2 ANQGSEA. Trimming removed 6 bases from V and 6 bases from J; junction bases left unmatched: 5. The CDR3 sequence: CSVRDREAEAFF. In DNA, the CDR3 is TGCAGCGTCCGGGACAGGGAGGCTGAAGCTTTCTTT. Using reference TRBV29-1 and TRBJ1-1 for the parts outside the CDR3, the full variable domain is SAVISQKPSRDICQRGTSLTIQCQVDSQVTMMFWYRQQPGQSLTLIATANQGSEATYESGFVIDKFPISRPNLTFSTLTVSNMSPEDSSIYLCSVRDREAEAFFGQGTRLTVV.

This clonotype came up a few times. The junction shows a germline mismatch at one end, possibly a read error. The chain joins TRBV10-2 to TRBJ1-5; D ambiguous. Germline V lookup: CDR1 WSHSY, CDR2 SAAADI. The CDR3 loop spans 12 amino acids. The CDR3 loop is CASNERDQPQNF. The CDR3 bases are TGCGCCAGCAATGAGAGGGATCAGCCCCAGAATTTT.

In its sample, this clonotype was seen a few times. The chain employs TRBV5-1 and TRBJ2-3, with TRBD1 as a possible D gene (6 bases). This CDR3 has 16 residues. Germline V gives CDR1 SGHRS, CDR2 YFSETQ. Trimming cost V 2 bases and J 5 bases, with 18 bases left between them. DNA for the CDR3: TGCGCCAGCAGCTTAAAAACCAACAGGGTAATAGATACGCAGTATTTT. Its protein product is CASSLKTNRVIDTQYF.

This clonotype came up many times. The chain employs TRBV15 and TRBJ2-2, with 8 positions matching TRBD1. Trimming removed 5 bases from V and 6 bases from J; junction bases left unmatched: 14. Germline-derived CDR1 and CDR2 are LNHNV and YYDKDF (reference sequence). The CDR3 sequence is 17 residues long. CDR3 coding DNA: TGTGCCACCAGCCCCCGCACAGGGGGTACCGCCCCCGGGGAGCTGTTTTTT. It translates to CATSPRTGGTAPGELFF. The full variable domain, in which reference TRBV15 and TRBJ2-2 provide the parts outside the CDR3, is DAMVIQNPRYQVTQFGKPVTLSCSQTLNHNVMYWYQQKSSQAPKLLFHYYDKDFNNEADTPDNFQSRRPNTSFCFLDIRSPGLGDTAMYLCATSPRTGGTAPGELFFGEGSRLTVL.

This clonotype was counted at least ten times. The chain combines TRBV5-6 with TRBJ1-2; the D is unclear. The V gene's germline CDR1 is SGHDT and CDR2 YYEEEE. V lost 7 bases and J 6 bases, leaving 16 bases between the germline ends. The CDR3 length is 13 residues. This CDR3 is CASQHIKRDGYTF. For the CDR3, the DNA is TGTGCCAGCCAACATATAAAACGGGATGGCTACACCTTC.

Ten or more counts support this clonotype. This chain links TRBV7-2 with TRBJ2-2; no definite D call. CDR3 length: 11 residues. The V gene lost 5 bases and the J gene lost 5 bases, with 3 bases spanning the gap. Germline V gives CDR1 SGHTA, CDR2 FQGNSA. The CDR3 bases are TGTGCCAGCAGCCCAACCGGGGAGCTGTTTTTT. Translation: CASSPTGELFF.

Many counts were recorded for this clonotype. The chain uses TRBV7-2 and TRBJ2-7, with 9 bases that match TRBD1. V lost 4 bases to trimming and J lost 6 bases; unmatched junction nucleotides: 7. Germline V CDR1 and CDR2: SGHTA, FQGNSA. The CDR3 contains 14 residues. The CDR3 nucleotides read TGTGCCAGCAGCTCTTATAGGACAGGGGTCGAGCAGTACTTC. As protein: CASSSYRTGVEQYF.

In this sample, this clonotype turned up many times. The V and J genes are TRBV20-1 and TRBJ2-7, with a tentative D call TRBD2 (5 bases). Per germline, CDR1 DFQATT and CDR2 SNEGSKA (reference sequence). The CDR3 is 16 amino acids. Trimming took 0 bases from V and 3 from J, leaving 18 bases between them. The CDR3 nucleotides are TGCAGTGCTAGAGATCCTGGCTCTAACGGAGGCTACGAGCAGTACTTC. Its translation: CSARDPGSNGGYEQYF.

This clonotype was observed many times. The CDR3 loop is CASSPGLAVNTGELFF. Written as DNA, the CDR3 is TGCGCCAGCAGCCCAGGACTAGCGGTGAACACCGGGGAGCTGTTTTTT. The V call is TRBV5-1, the J call TRBJ2-2, with 10 positions matching TRBD2. V shed 4 bases and J 1 base; nucleotides not matched to a gene: 4. CDR1 and CDR2 from the germline V gene are SGHRS and YFSETQ. CDR3 length equals 16 residues.

This clonotype was detected ten times or more. The chain has TRBV10-3 and TRBJ1-5, with D perhaps TRBD1 (6 bases). Germline CDR1 reads ENHRY; CDR2 reads SYGVKD. CDR3 length: 13 amino acids. V was cut by 6 bases and J by 7 bases, with 13 bases left in between. CDR3 coding DNA: TGTGCCATCAGGAAGGACAGCCAACAGCCCCAGCATTTT. Translation gives CAIRKDSQQPQHF.

In its sample, this clonotype was seen many times. The rearrangement uses TRBV20-1 and TRBJ1-1; D gene uncertain. In germline, CDR1 is DFQATT, CDR2 SNEGSKA (reference sequence). Trimming removed 3 bases at V and 0 bases at J, with 11 bases between. The CDR3 has 14 amino acids. The CDR3 nucleotides are TGCAGTGCTAGTCTCGGCGGGATGAACACTGAAGCTTTCTTT. This translates into CSASLGGMNTEAFF.

This clonotype has at least ten counts. As DNA, the CDR3 is TGTGCCACGACCCAGGGGCTGGGGGGCAATCAGCCCCAGCATTTT. Protein product: CATTQGLGGNQPQHF. The J gene is TRBJ1-5, the V gene TRBV15; D perhaps matches TRBD1 (6 bases). The CDR3 loop spans 15 amino acids. The germline CDR1 and CDR2 sequences are LNHNV and YYDKDF (reference sequence). With 9 bases removed from V and 2 bases from J, the gap between germline ends came to 17 bases.

There are many counts of this clonotype. The chain recombines TRBV9 with TRBJ2-3, with 7 bases matching TRBD2. The V segment lost 0 bases and the J segment 5 bases; nucleotides outside the gene matches: 3. Germline V gene sequence: CDR1 SGDLS, CDR2 YYNGEE. This CDR3 spans 14 amino acids. The DNA for the CDR3 is TGTGCCAGCAGCGTAGTTGCGGGGGAAGATACGCAGTATTTT. Translation: CASSVVAGEDTQYF.

This clonotype was seen at least ten times. The J gene is TRBJ2-1, the V gene TRBV7-6; no firm D call. This CDR3 is built from 15 residues. Germline V gene lookup returns CDR1 SGHVS and CDR2 FNYEAQ. V lost 5 bases and J lost 4, with 15 bases in between. The CDR3 loop reads CASSLSPTEYNEQFF. In nucleotides, the CDR3 is TGTGCCAGCAGCCTAAGCCCGACGGAATACAATGAGCAGTTCTTC.

The table lists this clonotype with many counts. This rearrangement joins TRBV5-1 to TRBJ2-6; a possible D gene is TRBD1 (6 bases). The V end lost 4 bases, the J end lost 9 bases, and 14 bases lay between the germline ends. CDR3 length: 14 residues. Germline V gene sequence: CDR1 SGHRS, CDR2 YFSETQ. The CDR3 is CASSGGVEVNVLTF. The CDR3 bases are TGCGCCAGCAGCGGGGGCGTGGAGGTCAACGTCCTGACTTTC.

This clonotype was seen at least ten times. The chain has TRBV5-1 and TRBJ2-3; 8 bases align to TRBD2. This CDR3 region has 18 residues. V was clipped by 3 bases and J by 2 bases; unmatched bases: 14. Germline CDR1 is SGHRS and CDR2 is YFSETQ. The CDR3 DNA reads as TGCGCCAGCAGCTGGCCCCCTATGCGGGGGGCCCACACAGATACGCAGTATTTT. Amino acid sequence: CASSWPPMRGAHTDTQYF.

This clonotype has a count of ten or more. The CDR3 is CSARDDASSYNSPLHF. The DNA of the CDR3 is TGCAGTGCTAGAGACGACGCGAGCTCCTATAATTCACCCCTCCACTTT. J is TRBJ1-6 and V is TRBV20-1, with D hard to call. The CDR3 is made up of 16 amino acids. The germline V gene has CDR1 DFQATT and CDR2 SNEGSKA (reference sequence). With 0 bases removed from V and 0 bases from J, the gap between germline ends came to 9 bases.

This clonotype was counted between two and nine times. Just one base apart from a much larger clone, this may be a read error. The rearrangement joins TRBV5-1 to TRBJ2-3; TRBD1 is a possible D gene (5 bases). The CDR3 is 14 amino acids. CDR1 and CDR2 from the germline V gene are SGHRS and YFSETQ. V lost 1 base to trimming and J lost 5 bases, with 11 bases between them. CDR3: CASSLRGTRDTQYF. In DNA form, the CDR3 reads TGCGCCAGCAGCTTGAGGGGTACGCGAGATACGCAGTATTTT.

The sample holds a few counts of this clonotype. A junction boundary mismatches the germline segment, possibly from a read error. The chain links TRBV5-1 to TRBJ1-6, with no clear D. Germline CDR1 SGHRS, CDR2 YFSETQ. The CDR3 is made up of 14 amino acids. The CDR3 loop is CASSDGPEELPLNF. The CDR3 nucleotides are TGCGCCAGCAGCGACGGACCTGAGGAGTTACCCCTCAACTTT.

This clonotype has at least ten counts. The chain uses TRBV7-9 and TRBJ2-3, with 10 bases lining up with TRBD1. The V gene's germline CDR1 is SEHNR and CDR2 FQNEAQ (reference sequence). Germline trimming cut 5 bases from V and 1 base from J; bases unmatched to any gene: 3. CDR3 size: 15 residues. The CDR3 nucleotides are TGTGCCAGCAGCATGACAGGGGGCGGCACAGATACGCAGTATTTT. Protein: CASSMTGGGTDTQYF.

In its sample, this clonotype was seen many times. This rearrangement joins TRBV4-1 to TRBJ2-7, with D perhaps matching TRBD1 or TRBD2 (6 bases each). Trimming took off 6 bases at V and 5 bases at J, with 23 bases between the two ends. The germline V gene encodes CDR1 MGHRA and CDR2 YSYEKL. This CDR3 has 16 amino acids. As DNA, the CDR3 is TGCGCCAGCAGTCCGATCGGGTCGGGGGCTGTCGACGAGCAGTACTTC. Its translation is CASSPIGSGAVDEQYF.

This clonotype was counted ten times or more. The chain recombines TRBV6-5 with TRBJ1-5; weak D call: TRBD1 (5 bases). Trimming took 6 bases from V and 0 from J, leaving 18 bases between them. The CDR3 loop spans 17 amino acids. Germline-derived CDR1 and CDR2 are MNHEY and SVGAGI. Here the CDR3 DNA reads TGTGCCAGCAGCCCCCTAGGGACGGTTAATAGCAATCAGCCCCAGCATTTT. Protein sequence: CASSPLGTVNSNQPQHF.

This clonotype was seen ten or more times. The CDR3 bases are TGCGCCAGCAGCAGTGGGACTCCCCAAGAGACCCAGTACTTC. It codes for CASSSGTPQETQYF. This rearrangement joins TRBV5-1 to TRBJ2-5, with a tentative D call TRBD2 (6 bases). This CDR3 is built from 14 residues. Trimming shortened V by 4 bases and J by 1 base, and 11 bases separated the two germline ends. The V gene's germline CDR1 is SGHRS and CDR2 YFSETQ.

The V and J genes are TRBV11-2 and TRBJ2-1, with D possibly matching TRBD1 (6 bases). CDR3 length: 17 amino acids. Germline loops: CDR1 SGHAT, CDR2 FQNNGV. V dropped 7 bases and J dropped 7 bases, with 26 bases sitting between them. The CDR3 DNA follows: TGTGCCAGCACCCTAGGGGGTGACCAAATTAGATGGAATGAGCAGTTCTTC. Residues: CASTLGGDQIRWNEQFF. Full variable domain (missing parts from reference TRBV11-2 and TRBJ2-1): EAGVAQSPRYKIIEKRQSVAFWCNPISGHATLYWYQQILGQGPKLLIQFQNNGVVDDSQLPKDRFSAERLKGVDSTLKIQPAKLEDSAVYLCASTLGGDQIRWNEQFFGPGTRLTVL.